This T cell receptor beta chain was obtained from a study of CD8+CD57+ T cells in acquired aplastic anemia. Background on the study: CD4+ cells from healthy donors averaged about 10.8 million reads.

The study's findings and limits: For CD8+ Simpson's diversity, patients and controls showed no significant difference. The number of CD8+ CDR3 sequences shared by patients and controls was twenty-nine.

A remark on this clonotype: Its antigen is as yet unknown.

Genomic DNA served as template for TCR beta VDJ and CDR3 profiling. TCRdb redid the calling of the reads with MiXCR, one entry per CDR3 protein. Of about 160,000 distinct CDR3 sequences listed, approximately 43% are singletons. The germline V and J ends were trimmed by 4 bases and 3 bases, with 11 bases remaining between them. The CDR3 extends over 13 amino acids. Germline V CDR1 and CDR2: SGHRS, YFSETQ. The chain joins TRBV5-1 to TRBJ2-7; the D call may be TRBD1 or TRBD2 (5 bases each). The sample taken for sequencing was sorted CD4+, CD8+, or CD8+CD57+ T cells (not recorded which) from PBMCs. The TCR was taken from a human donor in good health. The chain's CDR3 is CASSPGTNYEQYF. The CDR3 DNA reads TGCGCCAGCAGCCCCGGGACCAACTACGAGCAGTACTTC.